This TCR beta chain was documented in a study of memory CD4+ T cells and cytomegalovirus serostatus. Study-level findings and limits: Each of roughly 65 CMV-associated TCRbeta sequences occurred in one to five individuals. Suggested: most of the CMV-linked TCR signature lies in CD4+ memory cells.

Sequencing was performed with immunoSEQ multiplex PCR; in TCRdb, only in-frame clones are kept and a portion is missing. Among about 60,000 clones, about three quarters were seen once, and the ten largest hold 2.6%. Single viable CD3+CD4+CD8-CD45RO+ cells were sorted as the memory CD4+ T cells. Donors' CMV status reflects serum IgG against pp150, pp28, p38, p52. This CDR3 is built from 17 residues. Deletions cut 0 bases from V and 7 bases from J, with 19 bases between. Germline V gives CDR1 SGHDT, CDR2 YYEEEE. Remarks on this clone: Its cognate antigen is unknown.

This chain links TRBV5-6 with TRBJ2-2; D is unresolved. Sequences were obtained from memory CD4+ T cells from blood. The sequence was obtained from an adult in good health and CMV-seropositive. For the CDR3, the DNA is TGTGCCAGCAGCTTGGTGGGCAGCTACGTGAAGGGCGGGGAGCTGTTTTTT. Its protein is CASSLVGSYVKGGELFF.